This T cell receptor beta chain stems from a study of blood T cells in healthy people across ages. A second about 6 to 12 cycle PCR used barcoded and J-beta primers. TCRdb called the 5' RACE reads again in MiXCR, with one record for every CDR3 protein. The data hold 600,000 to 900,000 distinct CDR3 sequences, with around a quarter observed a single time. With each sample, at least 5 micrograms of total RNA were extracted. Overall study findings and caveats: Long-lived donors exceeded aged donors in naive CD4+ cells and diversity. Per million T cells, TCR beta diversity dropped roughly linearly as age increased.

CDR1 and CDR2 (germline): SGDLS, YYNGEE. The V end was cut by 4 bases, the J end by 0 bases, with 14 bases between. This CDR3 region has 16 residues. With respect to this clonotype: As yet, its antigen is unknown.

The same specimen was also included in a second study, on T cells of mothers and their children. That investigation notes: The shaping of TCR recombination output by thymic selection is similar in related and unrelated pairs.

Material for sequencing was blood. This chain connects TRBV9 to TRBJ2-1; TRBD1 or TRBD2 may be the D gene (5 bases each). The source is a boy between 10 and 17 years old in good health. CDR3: CASSPGWGSSYNEQFF. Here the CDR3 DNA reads TGTGCCAGCAGCCCCGGGTGGGGGAGCTCCTACAATGAGCAGTTCTTC.